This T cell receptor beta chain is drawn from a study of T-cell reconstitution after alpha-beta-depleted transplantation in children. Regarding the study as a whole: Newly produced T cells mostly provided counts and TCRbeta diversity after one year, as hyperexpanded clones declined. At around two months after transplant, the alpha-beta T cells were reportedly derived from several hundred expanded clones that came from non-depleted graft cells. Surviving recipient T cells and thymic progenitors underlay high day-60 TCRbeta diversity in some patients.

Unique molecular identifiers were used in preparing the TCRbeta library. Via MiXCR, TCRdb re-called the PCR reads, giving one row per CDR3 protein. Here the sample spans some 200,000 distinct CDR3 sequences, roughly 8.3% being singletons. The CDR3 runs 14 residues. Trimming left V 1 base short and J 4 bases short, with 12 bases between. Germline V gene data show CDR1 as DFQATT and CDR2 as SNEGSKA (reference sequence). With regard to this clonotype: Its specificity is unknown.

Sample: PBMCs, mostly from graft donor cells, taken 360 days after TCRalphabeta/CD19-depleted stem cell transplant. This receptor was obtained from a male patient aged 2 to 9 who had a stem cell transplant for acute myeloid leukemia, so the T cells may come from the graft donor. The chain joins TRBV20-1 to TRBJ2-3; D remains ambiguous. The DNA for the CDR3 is TGCAGTGCTAGAGGCCTCTCCCCGCCAGATACGCAGTATTTT. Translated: CSARGLSPPDTQYF.